Following are 3 T cell receptor beta chains from one sample sequenced in a study of breast tumors, draining lymph nodes, adjacent tissues. TCRdb independently ran MiXCR on the multiplex PCR reads; one entry per CDR3 protein. The sample has under 85,000 distinct CDR3 sequences, about 20% seen once. Breast cancer patients provided tissue from their axillary draining lymph nodes. Sequencing was done on a sample of axillary lymph node tissue. These TCRs come from a female donor with breast cancer. Some clones in this sample may be carry-over from other donors' samples.

This clonotype occurred many times. The chain is built from TRBV20-1 and TRBJ2-1; 11 bases fit TRBD2. Per the germline V gene, CDR1 is DFQATT and CDR2 is SNEGSKA (reference sequence). V was clipped by 6 bases and J by 5 bases; unmatched bases: 6. This CDR3 is built from 14 residues. CDR3 sequence reads: CSAPGLAGNNEQFF. CDR3 nucleotide sequence: TGCAGTGCCCCTGGACTAGCGGGTAACAATGAGCAGTTCTTC.

This clonotype was counted at least ten times. This chain links TRBV4-1 with TRBJ1-2; tentative D call: TRBD1 (5 bases). CDR3 size: 18 residues. V lost 0 bases, J lost 2 bases, and 19 bases lay in between. In germline, CDR1 is MGHRA, CDR2 YSYEKL. The CDR3 sequence is CASSQEGRPGRKNYGYTF. Written as DNA, the CDR3 is TGCGCCAGCAGCCAAGAGGGGCGACCGGGGCGCAAGAACTATGGCTACACCTTC.

This clonotype has a count of ten or more. The chain joins TRBV2 to TRBJ2-7; TRBD2 might be the D (7 bases). The germline V gene encodes CDR1 SNHLY and CDR2 FYNNEI. Trimming cost V 0 bases and J 4 bases, with 16 bases left between them. The CDR3 has 16 amino acids. CDR3 region: CASSEAFGGLGYEQYF. CDR3 sequence (DNA): TGTGCCAGCAGTGAAGCCTTCGGGGGGCTGGGTTACGAGCAGTACTTC.